A single sample gave rise to the 20 T cell receptor beta chains below, sequenced in a study of OX40 agonist ivuxolimab in advanced cancers. Libraries were prepared by immunoSEQ multiplex PCR; TCRdb keeps only in-frame clonotypes and omits some of them. The table includes 73,000 or so clones, around nine tenths detected once. Specimen: CD4+ or CD8+ T cells sorted from blood, collected in a trial of the OX40 agonist ivuxolimab. The receptors were sampled from an adult with an advanced solid tumor such as melanoma, head and neck, liver or kidney cancer.

The chain combines TRBV7-6 with TRBJ2-1; D is possibly TRBD2 (5 bases). Germline V gives CDR1 SGHVS, CDR2 FNYEAQ. The germline V and J ends were trimmed by 3 bases and 9 bases, with 9 bases remaining between them. This CDR3 spans 12 amino acids. In DNA form, the CDR3 reads TGTGCCAGCAGCTTCAGCGGCGGTGAGCAGTTCTTC. This gives the protein CASSFSGGEQFF.

The V gene is TRBV28, the J gene TRBJ2-3; D might be TRBD2 (7 bases). The CDR3 has 15 residues. Germline lookup yields CDR1 MDHEN and CDR2 SYDVKM. The V and J ends lost 6 bases and 0 bases respectively, with 13 bases between them. CDR3 bases: TGTGCCAGCAGCTCGGGGGGCGGCAGCACAGATACGCAGTATTTT. It encodes CASSSGGGSTDTQYF.

The rearrangement links TRBV5-4 to TRBJ2-5; D gene ambiguous. V was shortened by 1 base and J by 1 base, with 8 bases between the two germline ends. CDR1 and CDR2 (germline): SGHNT, YYREEE (reference sequence). The CDR3 contains 14 residues. Here the CDR3 reads CASSLPSRQETQYF. CDR3 DNA: TGTGCCAGCAGCTTGCCCAGCCGCCAAGAGACCCAGTACTTC.

J is TRBJ1-2 and V is TRBV6-1; D may be TRBD1 (6 bases). Trimming took off 1 base at V and 7 bases at J, with 13 bases between the two ends. CDR3 length: 14 residues. CDR1 is MNHNS and CDR2 is SASEGT in the germline V gene. CDR3 region: CASSEDQGRGGYTF. The CDR3 DNA follows: TGTGCCAGCAGTGAAGATCAGGGGCGCGGTGGCTACACCTTC.

Comments on this clone: Within the sample, other DNA sequences also encode this same CDR3. The CDR3 DNA is TGTGCCTGGAGTGAGGGCGGGAATCAGCCCCAGCATTTT. Translated: CAWSEGGNQPQHF. The V and J genes are TRBV30 and TRBJ1-5, with D unclear. The CDR3 has 13 amino acids. Germline V gene sequence: CDR1 GTSNPN, CDR2 SVGIG (reference sequence). V dropped 1 base and J dropped 4 bases, with 8 bases sitting between them.

V is TRBV19 and J is TRBJ2-7; 8 bases align to TRBD1. Germline V CDR1 and CDR2: LNHDA, SQIVND (reference sequence). Trimming took 6 bases from V and 4 from J; bases not matched to a gene: 11. CDR3 length: 15 residues. CDR3 sequence reads: CASRRSVGQEYEQYF. CDR3 nucleotides: TGTGCCAGTAGGAGGAGCGTGGGACAGGAATACGAGCAGTACTTC. The full variable domain, in which reference TRBV19 and TRBJ2-7 provide the parts outside the CDR3, is DGGITQSPKYLFRKEGQNVTLSCEQNLNHDAMYWYRQDPGQGLRLIYYSQIVNDFQKGDIAEGYSVSREKKESFPLTVTSAQKNPTAFYLCASRRSVGQEYEQYFGPGTRLTVT.

The rearrangement joins TRBV19 to TRBJ1-2, with TRBD1 as a possible D gene (6 bases). Germline V CDR1 and CDR2: LNHDA, SQIVND (reference sequence). The V gene lost 3 bases and the J gene lost 8 bases, with 13 bases spanning the gap. This CDR3 region has 13 residues. CDR3 sequence reads: CASSIVQGPGYTF. The DNA for the CDR3 is TGTGCCAGTAGTATCGTACAGGGTCCGGGCTACACCTTC.

Regarding this clone: Other DNA sequences within the sample encode an identical CDR3. V and J are TRBV18 and TRBJ2-7, with 7 bases identical to TRBD1. Germline values: CDR1 KGHSH, CDR2 LQKENI. There are 14 residues in the CDR3. V lost 3 bases, J lost 2 bases, and 4 bases stayed unmatched. CDR3 sequence (DNA): TGTGCCAGCTCACCCCCCGGGACAGCCTACGAGCAGTACTTC. Its protein is CASSPPGTAYEQYF.

The chain uses TRBV19 and TRBJ2-5; D not certain. The closer fit of TRBJ2-7 to the DNA end suggests the J call may be wrong. Germline V lookup: CDR1 LNHDA, CDR2 SQIVND (reference sequence). The CDR3 spans 11 residues. CDR3 bases: TGTGCCAGTAGTTTGGGTTACGAGCAGTACTTC. It encodes CASSLGYEQYF.

This clone came up a few times. The chain links TRBV30 to TRBJ1-2; the D is unclear. Trimming took off 0 bases at V and 2 bases at J, with 7 bases between the two ends. Germline CDR1 and CDR2: GTSNPN and SVGIG (reference sequence). This CDR3 is built from 13 residues. The CDR3 coding sequence is TGTGCCTGGAGTGTCGGGCCAAACTATGGCTACACCTTC. Encoded protein: CAWSVGPNYGYTF.

The chain employs TRBV5-1 and TRBJ1-5; tentatively, D is TRBD1 (5 bases). Germline V gene lookup returns CDR1 SGHRS and CDR2 YFSETQ. The CDR3 runs 16 residues. V lost 0 bases, J lost 1 base, and 11 bases lay in between. The CDR3 reads CASSLGWGGSNQPQHF. CDR3 in DNA: TGCGCCAGCAGCTTGGGTTGGGGCGGGAGCAATCAGCCCCAGCATTTT. The whole variable domain, remainder taken from reference TRBV5-1 and TRBJ1-5, is KAGVTQTPRYLIKTRGQQVTLSCSPISGHRSVSWYQQTPGQGLQFLFEYFSETQRNKGNFPGRFSGRQFSNSRSEMNVSTLELGDSALYLCASSLGWGGSNQPQHFGDGTRLSIL.

This clone was seen once. The gene calls are TRBV14 and TRBJ2-1; unclear D gene. The CDR3 runs 14 residues. Looked up from germline, CDR1 is SGHDN and CDR2 is FVKESK. V dropped 4 bases and J dropped 2 bases, with 9 bases sitting between them. CDR3 sequence reads: CASSRPGPYNEQFF. Written as DNA, the CDR3 is TGTGCCAGCAGCCGCCCTGGACCCTACAATGAGCAGTTCTTC.

V is TRBV6-1 and J is TRBJ1-2; D unresolved. Looked up from germline, CDR1 is MNHNS and CDR2 is SASEGT. CDR3 length equals 15 residues. V lost 1 base and J lost 3, with 12 bases in between. The CDR3 coding sequence is TGTGCCAGCAGTGAAGGAACGGCGATTGACTATGGCTACACCTTC. This codes for CASSEGTAIDYGYTF.

The genes are TRBV28 and TRBJ2-7; the D gene is possibly TRBD1 (5 bases). Germline CDR1 reads MDHEN; CDR2 reads SYDVKM. CDR3 size: 14 residues. With 4 bases removed from V and 1 base from J, the gap between germline ends came to 11 bases. As DNA, the CDR3 is TGTGCCAGCAGTTCATACCAGGGTTCCTACGAGCAGTACTTC. Encoded protein: CASSSYQGSYEQYF.

J is TRBJ1-2 and V is TRBV5-8, with D possibly being TRBD1 (6 bases). Germline V gives CDR1 SGHTS, CDR2 YDEGEE. Trimming left V 0 bases short and J 3 bases short, with 9 bases between. CDR3 length equals 14 residues. CDR3 sequence: CASSLGGAHYGYTF. The CDR3 bases are TGTGCCAGCAGCTTGGGGGGGGCTCACTATGGCTACACCTTC.

The rearrangement uses TRBV5-1 and TRBJ2-7, with 11 bases matching TRBD1. V lost 1 base and J lost 4; bases outside the gene matches: 10. CDR1 and CDR2 (germline): SGHRS, YFSETQ. The CDR3 contains 17 residues. The DNA of the CDR3 is TGCGCCAGCAGCTTGACCGGACAGGGGGCGCCTCGATACGAGCAGTACTTC. Translating it yields CASSLTGQGAPRYEQYF.

CDR3 sequence reads: CASSQQGDYGYTF. The DNA of the CDR3 is TGTGCCAGCAGTCAACAGGGGGACTATGGCTACACCTTC. The V gene is TRBV6-6, the J gene TRBJ1-2, with 8 bases aligning to TRBD1. This CDR3 is 13 amino acids long. CDR1 is MNHNY and CDR2 is SVGAGI in the germline V gene (reference sequence). V lost 5 bases, J lost 3 bases, and 2 bases stayed unmatched.

J is TRBJ2-1 and V is TRBV10-1; weak D call: TRBD2 (5 bases). The CDR3 has 15 residues. Germline loops: CDR1 WNHNN, CDR2 SYGVQD (reference sequence). V was pared by 0 bases and J by 7 bases, with 13 bases between. The CDR3 region is CASSESAAGSNEQFF. Here the CDR3 DNA reads TGCGCCAGCAGTGAGTCGGCGGCGGGCTCAAATGAGCAGTTCTTC.

The rearrangement links TRBV4-2 to TRBJ1-4, with D perhaps matching TRBD1 (6 bases). V lost 0 bases, J lost 5 bases, and 7 bases lay in between. The CDR3 is 14 amino acids. CDR1 and CDR2 (germline): LGHNA, YNFKEQ. This CDR3 is CASSQEGQNEKLFF. CDR3 sequence (DNA): TGTGCCAGCAGCCAAGAAGGACAGAATGAAAAACTGTTTTTT.

This chain connects TRBV19 to TRBJ1-2, with D possibly TRBD1 on 5 matching bases. Germline V gene data show CDR1 as LNHDA and CDR2 as SQIVND (reference sequence). V lost 3 bases, J lost 4 bases, and 15 bases lay in between. The CDR3 is 15 amino acids. DNA of the CDR3: TGTGCCAGTAGTATGACCGGCGGGACTGCCTATGGCTACACCTTC. The encoded protein is CASSMTGGTAYGYTF. Full variable domain (outside the CDR3, taken from reference TRBV19 and TRBJ1-2): DGGITQSPKYLFRKEGQNVTLSCEQNLNHDAMYWYRQDPGQGLRLIYYSQIVNDFQKGDIAEGYSVSREKKESFPLTVTSAQKNPTAFYLCASSMTGGTAYGYTFGSGTRLTVV.